This T cell receptor (beta chain) was recorded in a study of PD-L1 blockade in urothelial cancer. Study as a whole: About 90% of the 29 patients were males with bladder-origin urothelial cancer. At 6 weeks and at 3 weeks (second dose) after treatment start, blood was analyzed.

Synthetic analogs of TCR templates were spiked into every PCR. Some clones are missing from TCRdb's copy, which holds only in-frame ones; the method was immunoSEQ multiplex PCR. This sample has some 65,000 clones; about 86% occur once, and the top ten carry roughly 3.2%. Time point here: pretreatment peripheral blood. Urothelial carcinoma, locally advanced or metastatic, affected the patients. Trimming cost V 9 bases and J 8 bases; bases outside gene matches: 17. Germline V gene sequence: CDR1 SNHLY, CDR2 FYNNEI. This CDR3 is built from 15 residues. The sequence came from a man aged 65 to 85 with urothelial cancer. The chain has TRBV2 and TRBJ1-2; 8 bases match TRBD1. Sequenced here: PBMCs, sampled around atezolizumab (anti-PD-L1) treatment. CDR3 nucleotides: TGTGCCAGTACAGAGGATAGGACAGGGTCCGGAGGCTACACCTTC. This codes for CASTEDRTGSGGYTF.